What follows describes a single T cell receptor beta chain. Its antigen is currently unknown. The data belong to a study of CD8 T cells in ankylosing spondylitis. Study results and caveats: Characteristic, it appeared, of ankylosing spondylitis blood was a TCR beta motif of several highly homologous variants. In peripheral blood, disease-linked CD8+ clones occurred at relatively low frequencies. Past studies reported some motif variants in reactive arthritis synovial fluid and blood. Disease-linked clones reportedly concentrated significantly in matched ankylosing spondylitis synovial fluid.

By quantitative 5'-RACE with molecular barcodes, the TCR beta libraries were made. TCRdb recomputed calls from the 5' RACE reads with MiXCR, one row per CDR3 protein. This table holds about 840,000 distinct CDR3 sequences, 12% found once. The CDR3 is 14 amino acids. CDR1 is MNHNS and CDR2 is SASEGT in the germline V gene. V was trimmed by 5 bases and J by 7 bases, leaving 12 bases between them. The clonotype was recovered from a male donor with ankylosing spondylitis. The sequenced material came from blood, either unsorted or a sorted T cell fraction (not recorded which). The chain links TRBV6-1 to TRBJ1-6; D gene uncertain. The CDR3 loop is CASSREGNNSPLHF. The CDR3 DNA sequence: TGTGCCAGCAGTCGGGAGGGAAACAATTCACCCCTCCACTTT.